Below are 10 T cell receptor beta chains sequenced from a single sample in a study of blood T cell repertoires in COVID-19. Here immunoSEQ multiplex PCR was the method, and the copy in TCRdb shows in-frame clones only, minus some. The sample yields approximately 220,000 clones, 80% to 90% seen once. The sample comprised PBMCs or T cells enriched from blood (not recorded which). The receptors were gathered from a middle-aged woman who had been exposed to COVID-19.

The rearrangement joins TRBV9 to TRBJ1-5, with 12 bases aligning to TRBD1. There are 15 residues in the CDR3. Trimming took 4 bases from V and 8 from J; bases not matched to a gene: 7. The germline CDR1 and CDR2 sequences are SGDLS and YYNGEE. CDR3 protein: CASSTSGTGGEPQHF. CDR3 nucleotides: TGTGCCAGCAGCACATCCGGGACAGGGGGCGAGCCCCAGCATTTT. Looking up the rest from reference TRBV9 and TRBJ1-5 gives the full variable domain: DSGVTQTPKHLITATGQRVTLRCSPRSGDLSVYWYQQSLDQGLQFLIQYYNGEERAKGNILERFSAQQFPDLHSELNLSSLELGDSALYFCASSTSGTGGEPQHFGDGTRLSIL.

This clone has just a few counts. The chain links TRBV3-1 (or the pseudogene TRBV3-2) to TRBJ1-4, with D tentatively TRBD1 (5 bases). The CDR3 runs to 15 residues. Trimming left V 4 bases short and J 2 bases short, with 11 bases between. Germline-derived CDR1 and CDR2 are LGHDT and YNNKEL (reference sequence). CDR3 coding DNA: TGTGCCAGCAGCCTCAGGGTCGCGACTAATGAAAAACTGTTTTTT. Translation gives CASSLRVATNEKLFF.

The CDR3 region is CASSIGGQLNQPQHF. CDR3 sequence (DNA): TGTGCCAGTAGTATAGGAGGACAGCTCAATCAGCCCCAGCATTTT. The chain uses TRBV19 and TRBJ1-5, with D possibly being TRBD1 (6 bases). The CDR3 runs to 15 residues. CDR1 is LNHDA and CDR2 is SQIVND in the germline V gene (reference sequence). Trimming left V 1 base short and J 3 bases short, with 10 bases between.

This clone was detected only a few times. The rearrangement joins TRBV3-1 (or the pseudogene TRBV3-2) to TRBJ1-1; D possibly corresponds to TRBD1 (5 bases). Germline V lookup: CDR1 LGHDT, CDR2 YNNKEL (reference sequence). The germline V and J ends were trimmed by 0 bases and 11 bases, with 13 bases remaining between them. This CDR3 region has 13 residues. In DNA form, the CDR3 reads TGTGCCAGCAGCCAAGACAGGGCCCGGGGGGCTTTCTTT. Residues: CASSQDRARGAFF.

This chain uses TRBV10-3 with TRBJ1-6; 9 bases are shared with TRBD1. J was trimmed by 8 bases and V by 6 bases; bases with no gene match: 2. Germline loops: CDR1 ENHRY, CDR2 SYGVKD. The CDR3 has 13 amino acids. CDR3 residues: CAIRGQGDSPLHF. The DNA for the CDR3 is TGTGCCATCAGGGGACAGGGTGATTCACCCCTCCACTTT.

The rearrangement links TRBV29-1 to TRBJ2-1; 10 bases align to TRBD2. CDR3 length equals 14 residues. Germline values: CDR1 SQVTM, CDR2 ANQGSEA. Trimming took 6 bases from V and 6 from J; bases not matched to a gene: 8. The CDR3 nucleotides read TGCAGCGTAGAGCGGGGGGGGCCGGGCAATGAGCAGTTCTTC. Amino acid sequence: CSVERGGPGNEQFF.

V and J are TRBV15 and TRBJ1-1; the D gene is possibly TRBD1 (5 bases). This CDR3 spans 16 amino acids. From germline, CDR1 is LNHNV and CDR2 YYDKDF (reference sequence). Deletions cut 2 bases from V and 7 bases from J, with 20 bases between. CDR3 nucleotide sequence: TGTGCCACCAGCAGATCCAGAGGTTCCTGGGGCATTGAAGCTTTCTTT. It is translated as CATSRSRGSWGIEAFF.

This rearrangement joins TRBV7-6 to TRBJ2-1; 13 bases match TRBD2. The CDR3 covers 15 residues. With 8 bases clipped from V and 6 bases from J, the junction kept 7 bases outside the gene matches. Germline assignment: CDR1 SGHVS and CDR2 FNYEAQ. CDR3 in amino acids: CASGTTSGGRNEQFF. As DNA, the CDR3 is TGTGCCAGCGGAACGACTAGCGGGGGGCGCAATGAGCAGTTCTTC.

V usage is TRBV19 and J usage is TRBJ1-5; no clear D. The germline V gene encodes CDR1 LNHDA and CDR2 SQIVND (reference sequence). Trimming left V 3 bases short and J 7 bases short, with 13 bases between. The CDR3 consists of 14 residues. CDR3 sequence reads: CASSIPPPRQPQHF. As DNA, the CDR3 is TGTGCCAGTAGTATCCCCCCTCCTCGGCAGCCCCAGCATTTT.

Details on this clone: The junction departs from the called germline gene at one end, perhaps through a read error. V and J are TRBV6-5 and TRBJ2-5, with a possible D match to TRBD1 (6 bases). The V gene's germline CDR1 is MNHEY and CDR2 SVGAGI. CDR3 length equals 12 residues. The CDR3 coding sequence is TGTGCCAGCAATTACAGGGAGGAGACCCAGTACTTC. Its protein is CASNYREETQYF.